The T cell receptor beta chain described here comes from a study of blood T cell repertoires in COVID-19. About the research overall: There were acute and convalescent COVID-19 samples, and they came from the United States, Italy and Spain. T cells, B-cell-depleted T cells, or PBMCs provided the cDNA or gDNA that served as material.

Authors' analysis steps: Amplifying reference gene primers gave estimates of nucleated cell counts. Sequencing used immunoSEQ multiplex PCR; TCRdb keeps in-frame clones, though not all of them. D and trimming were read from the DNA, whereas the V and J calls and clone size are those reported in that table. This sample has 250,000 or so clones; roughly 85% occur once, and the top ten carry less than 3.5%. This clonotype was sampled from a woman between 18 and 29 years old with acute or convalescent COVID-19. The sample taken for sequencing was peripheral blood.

CDR3 residues: CASSLDKREGRTGELFF. CDR3 DNA: TGTGCCAGCAGCTTAGACAAGCGGGAGGGCCGCACCGGGGAGCTGTTTTTT. The J gene is TRBJ2-2, the V gene TRBV28; 10 bases match TRBD2. From germline, CDR1 is MDHEN and CDR2 SYDVKM. With V trimmed by 6 bases and J by 4 bases, 11 bases remained unmatched. The CDR3 sequence is 17 residues long.